This T cell receptor beta chain was profiled in a study of T cell responses to AZD1222 COVID-19 vaccine. Findings and limits, study-wide: Scientists sampled the repertoires only once the peak T cell response had passed. Within unmutated variant regions lay the reported targets of nearly half of spike-specific TCRs.

As regards this clone: Its antigen remains unknown.

The CDR3 consists of 14 residues. Germline-derived CDR1 and CDR2 are SGHRS and YFSETQ. V trimming: 1 base; J trimming: 6 bases; junction bases outside the gene matches: 5. The method was immunoSEQ multiplex PCR; TCRdb's version includes in-frame clones alone and lacks a portion of them. The sample lists approximately 100,000 clones, around 90% seen once, with about 4.8% in the top ten. The receptor was isolated from an adult in good health. The chain joins TRBV5-1 to TRBJ2-7; 9 bases fit TRBD1. The specimen was peripheral blood, collected on day 0 of AZD1222 vaccination. The CDR3 reads CASSLFGQGTEQYF. CDR3 DNA sequence: TGCGCCAGCAGCTTGTTCGGACAGGGGACCGAGCAGTACTTC. The entire variable domain, with the rest obtained from reference TRBV5-1 and TRBJ2-7, is as follows: KAGVTQTPRYLIKTRGQQVTLSCSPISGHRSVSWYQQTPGQGLQFLFEYFSETQRNKGNFPGRFSGRQFSNSRSEMNVSTLELGDSALYLCASSLFGQGTEQYFGPGTRLTVT.